This TCR beta chain is from a study of cytomegalovirus exposure and HLA in healthy donors. As for the study in general: Prior work identified 120 million or so unique TCR beta sequences in some 180 million T cells. The early release's HLA-typed donors yielded 78 million or so unique TCRs.

Study conclusions and caveats: Per a prior analysis, the majority of TCR beta V segments were productive roughly 90% or roughly 30% of the time.

Comments on this clone: Its antigen is currently unknown.

PCR amplification relied on 60 Vbeta primers (plus 13 Jbeta primers). Sequencing used immunoSEQ multiplex PCR; TCRdb keeps in-frame clones, though not all of them. The sample consists of about 190,000 clones, approximately 78% of them appearing once. Trimming removed 7 bases at V and 1 base at J, with 11 bases between. This CDR3 has 13 residues. CDR1 is SNHLY, CDR2 FYNNEI, per germline. Sequenced sample: PBMCs. This chain joins TRBV2 and TRBJ2-7; weak D call: TRBD1 (6 bases). The receptor's source is a woman aged 18 to 35 in good health and CMV-seronegative. The CDR3 coding sequence is TGTGCCAGCAAGCAGGGGACATCCTACGAGCAGTACTTC. This sequence encodes CASKQGTSYEQYF.